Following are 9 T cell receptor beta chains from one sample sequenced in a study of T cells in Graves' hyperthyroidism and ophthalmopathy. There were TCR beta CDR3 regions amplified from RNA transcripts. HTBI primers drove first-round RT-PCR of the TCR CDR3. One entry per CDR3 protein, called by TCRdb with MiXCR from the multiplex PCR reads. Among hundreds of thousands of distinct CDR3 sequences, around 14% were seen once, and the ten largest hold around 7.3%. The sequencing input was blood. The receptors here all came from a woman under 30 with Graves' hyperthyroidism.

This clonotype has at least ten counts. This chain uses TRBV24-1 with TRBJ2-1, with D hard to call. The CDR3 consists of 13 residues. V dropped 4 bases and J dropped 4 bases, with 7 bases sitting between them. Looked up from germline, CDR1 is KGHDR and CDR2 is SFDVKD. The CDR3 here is CATSDPTYNEQFF. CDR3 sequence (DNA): TGTGCCACCAGTGACCCCACTTACAATGAGCAGTTCTTC.

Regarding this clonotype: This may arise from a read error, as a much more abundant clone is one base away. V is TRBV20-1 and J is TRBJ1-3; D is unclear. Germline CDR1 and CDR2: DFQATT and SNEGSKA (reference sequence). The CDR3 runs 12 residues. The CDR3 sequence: CSARSSGITIYF. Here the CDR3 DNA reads TGCAGTGCTCGGAGCTCTGGAATCACCATATATTTT.

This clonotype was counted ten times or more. This CDR3 reads CASSPRNNSYNEQFF. In nucleotides, the CDR3 is TGTGCCAGCAGCCCACGGAATAACTCCTACAATGAGCAGTTCTTC. The gene calls are TRBV7-3 and TRBJ2-1; D is ambiguous. V lost 5 bases and J lost 0, with 11 bases in between. The germline gives CDR1 SGHTA, CDR2 FQGTGA. The CDR3 covers 15 residues.

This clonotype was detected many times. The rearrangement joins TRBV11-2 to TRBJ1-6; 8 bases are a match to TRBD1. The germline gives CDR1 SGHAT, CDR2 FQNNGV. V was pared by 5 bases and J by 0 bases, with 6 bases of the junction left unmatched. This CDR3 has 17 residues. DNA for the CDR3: TGTGCCAGCAGCCTAAGGACAGGGAGCTCCTATAATTCACCCCTCCACTTT. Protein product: CASSLRTGSSYNSPLHF.

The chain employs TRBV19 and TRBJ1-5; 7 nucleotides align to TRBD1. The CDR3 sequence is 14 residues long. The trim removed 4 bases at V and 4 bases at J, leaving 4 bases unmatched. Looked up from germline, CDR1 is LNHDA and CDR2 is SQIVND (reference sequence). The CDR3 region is CASSKTGRNQPQHF. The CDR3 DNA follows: TGTGCCAGTAGTAAGACAGGGAGGAATCAGCCCCAGCATTTT.

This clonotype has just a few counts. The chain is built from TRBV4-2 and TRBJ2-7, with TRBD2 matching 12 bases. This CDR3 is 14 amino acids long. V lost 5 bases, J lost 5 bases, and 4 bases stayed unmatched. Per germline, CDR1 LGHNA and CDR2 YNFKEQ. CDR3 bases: TGTGCCAGCAGCGGACTAGCGGGAATCAACGAGCAGTACTTC. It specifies CASSGLAGINEQYF.

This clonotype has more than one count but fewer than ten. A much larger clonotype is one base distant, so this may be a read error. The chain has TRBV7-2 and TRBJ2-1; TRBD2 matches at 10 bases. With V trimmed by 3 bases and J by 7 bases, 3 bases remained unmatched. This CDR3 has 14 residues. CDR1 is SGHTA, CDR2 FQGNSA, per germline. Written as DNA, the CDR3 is TGTGCCAGCAGCTTTACTAGCGGGGATAATGAGCAGTTCTTC. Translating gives CASSFTSGDNEQFF.

The CDR3, as DNA: TGTGCCAGTAGTATACCACTAGCGGGGAACAATGAGCAGTTCTTC. Protein sequence: CASSIPLAGNNEQFF. The chain has TRBV19 and TRBJ2-1; 10 bases agree with TRBD2. Losses at the gene ends were 2 bases for V and 5 bases for J; bases not matched to a gene: 3. Per germline, CDR1 LNHDA and CDR2 SQIVND (reference sequence). There are 15 residues in the CDR3.

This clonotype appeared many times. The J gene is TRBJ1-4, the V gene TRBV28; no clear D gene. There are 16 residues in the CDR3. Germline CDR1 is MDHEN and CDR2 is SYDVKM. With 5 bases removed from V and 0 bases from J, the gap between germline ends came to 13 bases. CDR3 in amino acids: CASSLRTGATNEKLFF. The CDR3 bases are TGTGCCAGCAGTCTCCGGACTGGGGCAACTAATGAAAAACTGTTTTTT.